Below, one T cell receptor (beta chain) is given with its context. Its antigen is as yet unknown. These data come from a study of CD8+CD57+ T cells in acquired aplastic anemia. Study background: Average DNA yield from sorted CD4+ and CD8+ cells was about 3 ug. Whole-study results and caveats: Approximately 27 CD8+ CDR3 sequences occurred in both the patients and the controls.

The study profiled TCR beta VDJ and CDR3 using genomic DNA as template. TCRdb itself ran the reads through MiXCR, one entry per CDR3 protein. The data contain approximately 130,000 distinct CDR3 sequences, 30% to 45% of them singletons. Patients sequenced had flow cytometry evidence of CD8+CD57+ cell expansion. Each patient had severe acquired aplastic anemia. There was no therapy given to any patient before the blood sampling took place. Per the germline V gene, CDR1 is SNHLY and CDR2 is FYNNEI. Germline trimming cut 6 bases from V and 7 bases from J; bases unmatched to any gene: 14. This CDR3 has 17 amino acids.

The V call is TRBV2, the J call TRBJ2-5, with 13 bases aligning to TRBD2. This sequence was found in a human donor with aplastic anemia. Sequencing input: sorted CD4+, CD8+, or CD8+CD57+ T cells (not recorded which) from PBMCs. The CDR3 sequence: CASRPGLAGTRRGTQYF. The CDR3 nucleotides are TGTGCCAGCAGGCCGGGACTAGCGGGGACACGGAGGGGGACCCAGTACTTC.